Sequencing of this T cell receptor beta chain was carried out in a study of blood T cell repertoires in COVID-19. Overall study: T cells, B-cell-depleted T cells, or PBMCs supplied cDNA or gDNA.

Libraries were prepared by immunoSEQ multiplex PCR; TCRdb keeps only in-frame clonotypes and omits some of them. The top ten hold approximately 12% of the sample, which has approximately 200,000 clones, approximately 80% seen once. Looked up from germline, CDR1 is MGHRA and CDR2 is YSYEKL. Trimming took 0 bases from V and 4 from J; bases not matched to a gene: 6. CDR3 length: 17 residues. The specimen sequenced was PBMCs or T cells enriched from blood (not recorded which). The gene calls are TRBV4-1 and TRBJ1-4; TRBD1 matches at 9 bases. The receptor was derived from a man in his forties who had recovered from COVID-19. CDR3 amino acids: CASSQDGQGYYNEKLFF. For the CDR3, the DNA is TGCGCCAGCAGCCAAGATGGACAGGGGTATTATAATGAAAAACTGTTTTTT.